This T cell receptor (beta chain) appears in the sequencing data of a study of shared clonotypes between healthy human individuals. Overall study results and limits: Represented diversity, genetic and exposure-history alike, was limited by few donors. Sharing across four donors was highest in naive CD4 (around 5%) and lowest in memory CD8 (around 0.4%). The researchers took only blood, and tissue repertoires probably look different.

Here immunoSEQ multiplex PCR was the method, and the copy in TCRdb shows in-frame clones only, minus some. This repertoire shows about 2.3 million clones, just under 95% found once; its top ten account for about 0.41%. As for this clone: Its matching antigen is unknown.

The germline CDR1 and CDR2 sequences are SQVTM and ANQGSEA. The germline V and J ends were trimmed by 4 bases and 0 bases, with 6 bases remaining between them. CDR3 length: 13 residues. Adult donors, all healthy and HIV-negative, had no recent acute infections or vaccinations. The sample taken for sequencing was naive CD4+ T cells from PBMCs. Regarding subset: CD45RA+ positively selected. This TCR was recovered from a man aged 18 to 30 in good health. Some clones in this sample may be carry-over from other donors' samples. This rearrangement joins TRBV29-1 to TRBJ1-4; the D is unclear. CDR3 nucleotides: TGCAGCGTTGTCTCTGCAACTAATGAAAAACTGTTTTTT. The encoded protein is CSVVSATNEKLFF.